The clone carrying this T cell receptor (beta chain) registers medium-sized by frequency. This specimen comes from a study of T cell clusters in autoimmune cytopenias. TRB rearrangements were amplified by touch-down multiplex PCR with mixed TRB-A/B primers. Each CDR3 protein gets one entry in TCRdb, which reprocessed the multiplex PCR reads and gives no DNA. Here the sample table reports thousands of distinct CDR3 sequences. Tens of thousands of genome equivalents of blood DNA were amplified for TRB. Germline values: CDR1 KGHSH, CDR2 LQKENI. The CDR3 length is 14 residues. The origin of this receptor is a human donor with an autoimmune cytopenia or autoimmune hepatitis (not recorded which). Sequencing used peripheral blood. This sequence joins TRBV18 and TRBJ1-4; TCRdb calls TRBD1, which cannot be checked without DNA. The CDR3 here is CASSATGNGEKLFF.